This T cell receptor (beta chain) was sequenced in a study of cytomegalovirus exposure and HLA in healthy donors (dated by TCRdb to about 2017). Study-wide context: An earlier analysis of several hundred of the donors reported 250 to 350 Gb of sequence data and roughly 100 million unique TCR beta sequences from about 200 million T cells. The study combined high-throughput TCR immunosequencing, statistical association of individual TCRs with disease status, and machine learning to predict cytomegalovirus infection status. Every discovery cohort repertoire had been produced on one sequencing platform. To decide whether each TCR beta V gene segment behaved as functional or pseudogenic, an earlier analysis of some 600 of the donors relied on high-throughput TCR beta sequencing. In addition to the first cohort of hundreds of subjects, a separate validation cohort of 120 different subjects was used. The study profiled the T cell repertoires of 666 subjects by immunosequencing and related them to cytomegalovirus serostatus. Alongside the repertoire data, information on donor age, sex, ethnicity and CMV serostatus was compiled. The later analysis used no new phenotypic data to find candidate immune exposures, relying instead on TCR beta sequences and their occurrence across donors. Of the 350 to 450 genotyped donors, less than 90% were placed in the genetic ancestry cluster associated with self-reported Caucasian donors. On average, 235,054 unique TCR beta nucleotide sequences were sequenced per donor among about 400 genotyped donors of the cohort, with 15% to 20% of those sequences being non-productive. The number of donors typed differed by locus, with 629-630 for A, B, C, DRB1 and DQB1, around 560 for DQA1, approximately 580 for DPA1, and 472 for DPB1. The study aimed to test whether cataloging public T cell receptors could reveal signatures of past pathogen exposure. Genome-wide SNP genotypes for about three fifths of the 666 donors were used in a later genetic analysis, which treated that subset as a discovery cohort. An early release that covered fewer than 750 HLA-typed donors contained approximately 300 gigabases of sequencing data and tens of millions of unique TCR sequences. Class I and class II HLA loci were covered by the typing at four-digit resolution. Roughly 5 DR-DQ haplotypes were treated as single units for association and clustering because of strong linkage in the cohort. In a later analysis, previously published TCR beta repertoires from some 640 donors were re-analyzed and high-resolution HLA genotyping was added so that TCR occurrence patterns could be studied. Findings and caveats that apply to the study as a whole: A later analysis found that most CMV-associated TCR beta chains appeared HLA-restricted, with HLA associations seemingly driven largely by CMV exposure. In the study, around 160 TCR beta chains were listed as associated with cytomegalovirus. Broadly in line with IMGT annotations, most TCR beta V segments showed up in productive rearrangements about 87% or about 30% of the time in an earlier analysis of several hundred of the donors. Only TCR beta chains were sequenced in this cohort, and the absence of alpha or paired-chain data limited detectable features. A further reported finding was that TCR beta sequences accurately predicted the HLA-A and HLA-B alleles for most subjects in the first cohort. Fewer than 20 rarely observed V segments, including chromosome 9 orphons, were excluded from the earlier analysis of several hundred of the donors because counts were too low. Roughly uniform sequencing depth across donors was assumed in presence/absence analyses, although this assumption may not hold. Because some donors lacked HLA typing at each locus, the association tests relied only on the typed subset. In a later analysis, the rate of TCR association differed among HLA loci, with DRB1 alleles having the most associated TCRs and HLA-C alleles having the fewest. Compared with the approximately 600-donor mean, donors in an Asian-associated ancestry cluster had fewer N-insertions in productive TCRs, according to a later genetic analysis. A group of highly shared sequence variants was considered likely to be a technical artifact of the sequencing pipeline. Most TCR sequences were seen in very few donors, while some public TCRs were found in many individuals. A later analysis reported that several top co-occurrence clusters appeared linked to parvovirus B19, influenza, CMV and Epstein-Barr virus. Cytomegalovirus status was reported to be diagnosed by the classifier with high specificity and sensitivity in both the original and validation cohorts. In a later analysis, HLA-associated TCR beta chains were found to be more clonally expanded and to have lower generation probabilities than equally common non-associated chains. In vitro tests confirmed that a few of the cytomegalovirus-associated TCR beta chains recognize cytomegalovirus antigens. For the cohort, immune exposure information was limited to CMV serostatus. Linkage disequilibrium might explain the correlated functional status among segregating V segments, but an unknown experimental factor could not be excluded. It was suggested by the authors that the approach could potentially be generalized to other disease states and immunological phenotypes. V-gene and J-gene trimming of TCR beta chains was associated with a missense DCLRE1C variant in a later genetic analysis, and the association was replicated in an independent cohort. When HLA alleles, especially DR and DQ, strongly co-occurred, TCR associations were difficult to assign to individual alleles. Specific HLA alleles were associated with over 15,000 TCR beta sequences at a false discovery rate of 0.05 in a later analysis.

Regarding this clone: No antigen is known for it. One base away there is no much larger clone; base qualities are not given.

In total, around 600 healthy bone marrow donors made up the cohort. At the time of sampling, all cohort members were nominally healthy, though unrecorded immune exposures were likely present. Of the approximately 700 cohort members, around 300 had a positive CMV serostatus and 352 had a negative one, while no CMV serostatus was recorded for the donor. A peripheral blood sample was provided by each donor, and peripheral blood mononuclear cells were used for TCR beta sequencing. Genomic DNA was extracted from the blood cell samples with the Qiagen DNeasy Blood Extraction Kit. Library generation was performed with the immunoSEQ multiplex PCR assay. For the multiplex PCR, a mixture combining 60 forward primers for TCR Vbeta segments and 13 reverse primers for TCR Jbeta segments was used. Amplification of the CDR3 region of rearranged TCR beta genes was performed with a multiplex PCR assay on genomic DNA. Amplified TCR beta libraries were sequenced as 87-base-pair reads on the Illumina HiSeq System. The published analysis was carried out like this. In a later analysis, 77 million or so unique TCR beta chains were counted across the 690 or so repertoires, and around 10 million of these chains were shared by at least two donors. To remove PCR and sequencing errors, raw reads were error-corrected and collapsed into unique sequences using a nearest-neighbor algorithm that merged closely related sequences. CDR3 sequences were aligned to IMGT reference sequences to assign V, D and J gene segments. For a sequence to be retained, at least a six-nucleotide match to both a V gene segment and a J gene segment was required. A rearrangement was called productive if the CDR3 had no stop codons and remained in frame with V and J, and every other rearrangement was called non-productive. CDR3 was defined by IMGT convention, running from the second conserved V-encoded cysteine to the conserved J-encoded phenylalanine. In an earlier analysis of around 600 of the donors, sequences lacking an unambiguous match to a single V gene segment were excluded. In an earlier analysis of several hundred of the donors, a V segment was called functional when productive rearrangements were above 56.7%, and segregating when the standard deviation between donors exceeded 5%. A statistical classification framework was developed to diagnose cytomegalovirus status using the catalog of TCR beta chain sequences. In a later analysis, TCR nucleotide sequences were compared against IMGT/GENE-DB human TR gene sequences so that V and J genes could be assigned. In a later analysis, CDR3 sequences and most-parsimonious VDJ recombination scenarios were assigned using the TCRdist pipeline. A later analysis defined each TCR beta chain by its CDR3 amino acid sequence plus V-gene family, and excluded reads lacking a unique V-gene family. In a later analysis, some 600 highly shared, low-generation-probability nucleotide sequences were removed to address suspected cross-contamination and a sequencing artifact. In a later analysis, a clonal expansion index was calculated for each public chain from normalized within-repertoire ranks of inferred template counts. A later analysis computed generation probabilities with a VDJ recombination model fitted to out-of-frame rearrangements, and checked the results against IGoR. A later analysis scored TCR-TCR, TCR-HLA and TCR-CMV co-occurrence with hypergeometric tests, applying a repertoire-size bias correction to TCR pairs. A later analysis estimated false discovery rates by permuting HLA or CMV assignments 20 times. In a later analysis, co-occurring TCRs were grouped using DBSCAN, with TCRdist sequence similarity added in when clustering inside HLA-allele-positive subsets. Repertoires with fewer than 30,000 or more than 120,000 public chains, plus five repertoires with anomalous nucleotide sharing, were excluded from co-occurrence clustering. Not all clones reach the TCRdb copy of this immuneACCESS table, which keeps in-frame sequences only. Checked studies attribute under half of the gap to unresolved V genes and leave the rest unexplained. Clonal size and the V and J genes are those of that table, whereas D and trimming came from the DNA. Counted in this sample were over 85,000 clones; 63% of them appeared once. About 4.4% of the sample is in the top ten clones.

This receptor was taken from a human donor in good health. The sequenced sample consisted of PBMCs.

The DNA is TGCGCCAGCAGCCTAGCGGGAGGCTACAATGAGCAGTTCTTC. The encoded protein is CASSLAGGYNEQFF. The chain links TRBV10-2 with TRBJ2-1, and 11 junction bases match TRBD2. The CDR3 goes from the cysteine to the phenylalanine over 14 residues. This entry keeps only the CDR3 DNA: 42 bases, framed from base 1. According to the germline V gene, CDR1 reads WSHSY and CDR2 reads SAAADI. Trimming removed 6 bases from V and 3 bases from J; the gene matches leave 1 base unexplained.